This T cell receptor beta chain was found in a study of shared clonotypes between healthy human individuals. Both subsets, CD45RA+ naive and CD45RA-negative memory, were split from the CD4+ cells. Of note for this clone: No antigen is known for it.

Genomic DNA belonging to each subset was distributed in equal measure over several immunoSEQ plates. Data came from immunoSEQ multiplex PCR; TCRdb stores just in-frame clones and leaves some out. The sample has over 2 million clones; approximately 95% are singletons. Points from the study as a whole: Unshared clonotypes carried lower generation probabilities than those common to all four donors. Generally, naive subsets came out with larger estimated richness than memory subsets.

Sequences were obtained from naive CD4+ T cells sorted from blood. Documented subset: CD45RA+ positively selected. This TCR derives from a man aged 18 to 29 in good health.

The CDR3 reads CASSLSRQVHYEQYF. In DNA, the CDR3 is TGTGCCAGCAGTTTATCCCGACAGGTCCACTACGAGCAGTACTTC. This rearrangement joins TRBV27 to TRBJ2-7; maybe TRBD1 (6 bases). The germline V gene has CDR1 MNHEY and CDR2 SMNVEV (reference sequence). The CDR3 is made up of 15 amino acids. V dropped 0 bases and J dropped 3 bases, with 12 bases sitting between them.